The present TCR beta chain was sequenced within a study of shared T cell receptors in the human thymus (dated by TCRdb to the early 2020s). For the wider study: The study investigated the way shared, self-reactive T-cell receptor alpha chains are produced in the human thymus.

The method was the immunoSEQ multiplex PCR assay. This is the immuneACCESS table as TCRdb keeps it, with only in-frame sequences that have V and J called. A part of the clones is gone; compared with another copy, unresolved V genes explain less than half, and the rest is unexplained. The sample table shows 500,000 to 750,000 clones, and around 89% are seen once. Around 0.0099% of the sample comes from the top ten. With respect to this clone: The clone's antigen remains unknown. Within one base of it there is no much larger clone, and no base qualities were kept.

The germline V gene (reference sequence) provides CDR1 SEHNR and CDR2 FQNEAQ. From the cysteine through the phenylalanine, the CDR3 covers 18 amino acids. Solely the CDR3 DNA is kept, with 54 bases framed from the first base. Germline trimming amounts to 5 bases on V and 1 base on J, with 14 as the count of junction bases outside the gene matches. These records were also assigned to another study, of human thymus T cells. The second investigation adds: In Finland, the donors were immunologically healthy infants who were having open corrective cardiac surgery for congenital heart defects. Thymus tissue was obtained as surgical resects removed during corrective cardiac surgery. Both the thymic and the peripheral blood repertoires appeared to show biased V and J gene segment usage. According to the related research, thymic TCR repertoires were highly overlapping among unrelated individuals. The study described the TCR alpha and beta repertoires in about eight infant thymus samples and a few matching peripheral blood samples. The cohort included 5 or 6 male and two female infants, with donor ages spanning 7 to 244 days. After being mechanically released from the tissue, thymocytes were kept at -70 degrees C in pellets of about 8.5-30 million cells. A QIAsymphony instrument was used to extract genomic DNA from frozen cell pellets. Using the immunoSEQ multiplex PCR assay, the TCRB and TCRAD loci were amplified from a standardized quantity of quality-controlled genomic DNA. Amplicons spanned the V(D)J region at a length sufficient to cover the CDR3 and identify V and J genes. The commercial immunoSEQ service was used to sequence amplicons on an Illumina platform. Primer bias and sequencing errors were corrected as previously described, and TCRAD and TCRB definitions were based on the IMGT database. Analysis of the repertoires was done with immunoSEQ Analyzer 3.0 and VDJTools and included basic statistics, V/J segment usage, diversity estimates, rarefaction and pairwise overlap. Diversity was estimated with Chao1, ChaoE, Efron-Thisted, Shannon and inverse Simpson indices, and also on datasets down-sampled to the smallest sample. For repertoire overlap, CDR3 nucleotide sequence, V gene and J gene had to match strictly, and clustering was done by Jaccard-based multidimensional scaling. Thymus samples yielded on average around 810,000 unique TCRB clonotypes, compared with 80,000 to 85,000 from blood samples.

What was sequenced was thymocytes. The receptor comes from a boy younger than two with a congenital heart defect. Donor details come from another sample of the same person, matched by shared clones. This receptor chain uses TRBV7-9 and TRBJ2-7, with 10 bases matching TRBD2. The CDR3 has the sequence CASSPLPWRAGGSYEQYF. The DNA is TGTGCCAGCAGCCCCCTGCCGTGGCGAGCGGGGGGGTCCTACGAGCAGTACTTC.